Listed below are T cell receptor beta chains from one sample, sequenced in a study of beta chain features in type 1 diabetes. Produced via immunoSEQ multiplex PCR; TCRdb's table is partial and in-frame only. This sample has around 600,000 clones, with over 10% found just once. Sample: naive CD4+ T cells from blood. The receptors come from a man younger than 45 with type 1 diabetes. The CDR3 runs from the conserved cysteine through the conserved F or W.

V	J	CDR3
TRBV25-1	TRBJ2-5	CASSEYKWEWGQETQYF
TRBV30	TRBJ1-4	CAWSVGTGKLFF
TRBV9	TRBJ2-7	CASSGGDLLVYEQYF
TRBV5-1	TRBJ1-6	CASSLDGNLYNSPLHF
TRBV5-1	TRBJ2-6	CASSSGVAGANVLTF
TRBV28	TRBJ2-7	CASSLTQGAQGF
TRBV19	TRBJ2-5	CASSTRPGETQYF
TRBV5-1	TRBJ2-7	CASSLEAVGTASYEQYF
TRBV28	TRBJ2-7	CASSSSGKGEQYF
TRBV7-9	TRBJ2-1	CASSLVASGARGEQFF
TRBV7-2	TRBJ2-5	CASSWTQIQETQYF
TRBV2	TRBJ2-3	CASSVAATDTQYF
TRBV9	TRBJ2-2	CASSFTGLAETGELFF
TRBV19	TRBJ2-1	CASSIRDPQSNEQFF
TRBV28	TRBJ2-2	CASSPGGPNTGELFF
TRBV7-9	TRBJ2-3	CASRRDTDTQYF
TRBV7-9	TRBJ1-2	CASSLDAAGYTF
TRBV28	TRBJ2-7	CASSPGGRYEQYF
TRBV4-2	TRBJ1-2	CASSHKGSGYTF
TRBV11-3	TRBJ2-5	CASSLNRAQETQYF
TRBV30	TRBJ2-1	CAWSVVTPEGGSYNEQFF
TRBV6-5	TRBJ2-7	CASLPNRDRGNEQYF
TRBV29-1	TRBJ2-7	CSVESRSGYEQYF
TRBV29-1	TRBJ2-5	CSVVAGGLQETQYF
TRBV28	TRBJ2-7	CASRMGSYEQYF
TRBV7-7	TRBJ1-3	CASSLGSSGGNTIYF
TRBV30	TRBJ1-5	CAWRSSTNQPQHF
TRBV4-2	TRBJ1-6	CASSWDRGNSPLHF
TRBV10-3	TRBJ2-5	CATAASGQETQYF
TRBV10-3	TRBJ2-5	CAISGTEQETQYF
TRBV6-5	TRBJ2-1	CASSDRENHNEQFF
TRBV9	TRBJ2-7	CASSSGWGRGRDEQYF
TRBV29-1	TRBJ1-1	CSVEGRSNTEAFF
TRBV7-2	TRBJ2-3	CASSPGGGGHTQYF
TRBV7-2	TRBJ1-4	CASSLAREQINEKLFF
TRBV7-2	TRBJ2-1	CASSLARGEQFF
TRBV18	TRBJ2-5	CASSPPAGGSQETQYF
TRBV6-6	TRBJ2-7	CASSYGDSYEQYF
TRBV4-3	TRBJ2-4	CASSQERNSSMNIQYF
TRBV27	TRBJ2-3	CASSHYRVGTDTQYF
TRBV30	TRBJ1-2	CAWSGTNYGYTF
TRBV18	TRBJ2-7	CASSRGSSYEQYF
TRBV4-3	TRBJ1-4	CASSQDQRDSSEKLFF
TRBV4-3	TRBJ1-1	CASSQGLRQGNTEAFF
TRBV18	TRBJ1-5	CASSPGVGDQPQHF
TRBV7-9	TRBJ1-2	CASSKQGAGAYGYTF
TRBV13	TRBJ1-6	CASTQERQGRYSPLHF
TRBV19	TRBJ1-5	CASSIESAGLNQPQHF
TRBV29-1	TRBJ1-1	CSVEKVPTAMNTEASF
TRBV5-1	TRBJ1-6	CASSLWENNSPLHF
TRBV7-2	TRBJ1-6	CASSPRTGGEGSPLHF
TRBV28	TRBJ2-3	CASSIVGRRGDTQYF
TRBV19	TRBJ2-3	CASSEQGGADTQYF
TRBV7-2	TRBJ2-7	CASSLARSGAYEQYF